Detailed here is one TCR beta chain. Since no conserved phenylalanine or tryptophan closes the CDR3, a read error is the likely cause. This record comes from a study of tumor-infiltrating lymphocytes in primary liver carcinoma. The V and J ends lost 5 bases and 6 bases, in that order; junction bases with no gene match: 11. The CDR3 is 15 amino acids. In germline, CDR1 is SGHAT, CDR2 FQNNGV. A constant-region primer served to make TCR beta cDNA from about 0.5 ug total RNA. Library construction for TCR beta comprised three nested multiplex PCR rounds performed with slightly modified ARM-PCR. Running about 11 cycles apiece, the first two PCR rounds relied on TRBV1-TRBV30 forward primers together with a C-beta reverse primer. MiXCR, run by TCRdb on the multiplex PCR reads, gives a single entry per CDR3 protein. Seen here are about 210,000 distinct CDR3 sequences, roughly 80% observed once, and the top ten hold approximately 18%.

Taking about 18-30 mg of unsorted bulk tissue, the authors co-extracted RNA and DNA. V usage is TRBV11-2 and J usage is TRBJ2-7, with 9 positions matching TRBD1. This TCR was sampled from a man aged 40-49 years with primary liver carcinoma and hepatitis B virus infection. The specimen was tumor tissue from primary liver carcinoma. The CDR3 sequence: CASSLRWTGESEQYL. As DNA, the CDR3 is TGTGCCAGCAGCCTACGATGGACAGGGGAAAGCGAGCAGTACTTA.